This record covers a single T cell receptor (beta chain). Its antigen is unidentified. This sample is drawn from a study of T cell responses to AZD1222 COVID-19 vaccine. Study as a whole: Pooling of second doses given at about 4 or about 12 weeks was done. Overall study findings and caveats: Reports say nearly half of spike-specific TCRs go after unmutated variant regions. Females made up more of the donors, who were largely white British, and clonal diversity may have come out too low. Two AZD1222 administrations were followed by greater Spike-specific TCR breadth and depth.

Germline V gives CDR1 MGHRA, CDR2 YSYEKL. The CDR3 sequence is 14 residues long. The germline V and J ends were trimmed by 6 bases and 0 bases, with 12 bases remaining between them. TCRdb keeps only in-frame clones here, not all; method: immunoSEQ multiplex PCR. The sample carries some 140,000 clones, 93% recorded once. The chain recombines TRBV4-1 with TRBJ2-7, with a weak D call TRBD2 (6 bases). Sequences were derived from peripheral blood, sampled on day 0 of AZD1222 vaccination. This receptor was identified in an adult in good health. Here the CDR3 reads CASSHWGVSYEQYF. The CDR3 region has the DNA TGCGCCAGCAGTCACTGGGGGGTCTCCTACGAGCAGTACTTC.